This entry describes one TCR beta chain. Its antigen is unidentified. This sample was included in a study of cytomegalovirus exposure and HLA in healthy donors. Findings and limits, study-wide: About 87% or about 30% of the time was how often most TCR beta V segments were productive, according to an earlier analysis. The classifier, whose performance was assessed in both the original and validation cohorts, reportedly diagnosed cytomegalovirus status with high specificity and sensitivity.

The PCR had 60 Vbeta and 13 Jbeta primers. Profiling relied on immunoSEQ multiplex PCR, and the TCRdb table lists in-frame clones only, not all of them. The sample data list fewer than 150,000 clones. These donors, healthy bone marrow donors, were studied. These donors counted as nominally healthy when sampled, but unrecorded immune exposures were likely. Germline CDR1 SSHAT, CDR2 FNYEAQ (reference sequence). V lost 1 base to trimming and J lost 6 bases, with 11 bases between them. CDR3 size: 14 residues. The TCR was taken from a man between 35 and 55 years old in good health and CMV-seronegative. The sequenced material came from PBMCs. This chain connects TRBV7-7 to TRBJ2-3; D may be TRBD1 (6 bases). The CDR3 spells CASSLGGLPDTQYF. DNA for the CDR3: TGTGCCAGCAGCTTAGGGGGGCTCCCGGATACGCAGTATTTT.